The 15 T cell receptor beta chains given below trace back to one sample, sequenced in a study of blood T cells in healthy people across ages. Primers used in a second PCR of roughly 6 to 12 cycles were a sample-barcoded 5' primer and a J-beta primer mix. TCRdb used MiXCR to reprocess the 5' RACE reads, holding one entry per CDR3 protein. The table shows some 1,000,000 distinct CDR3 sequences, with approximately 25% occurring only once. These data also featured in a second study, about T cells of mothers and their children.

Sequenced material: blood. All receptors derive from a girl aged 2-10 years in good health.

The CDR3 region has the DNA TGCAGTGCTATGGCGAGACTAGCGGGAAACAATGAGCAGTTCTTC. Protein product: CSAMARLAGNNEQFF. This chain uses TRBV20-1 with TRBJ2-1, with 11 bases fitting TRBD2. The CDR3 spans 15 residues. Trimming at V came to 4 bases and at J to 5 bases, leaving 7 bases not matched to a gene. Germline lookup yields CDR1 DFQATT and CDR2 SNEGSKA (reference sequence).

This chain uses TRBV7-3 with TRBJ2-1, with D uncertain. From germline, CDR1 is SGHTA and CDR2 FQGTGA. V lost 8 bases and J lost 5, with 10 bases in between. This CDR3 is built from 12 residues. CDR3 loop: CASSQQNNEQFF. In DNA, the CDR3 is TGTGCCAGCTCACAGCAGAACAATGAGCAGTTCTTC.

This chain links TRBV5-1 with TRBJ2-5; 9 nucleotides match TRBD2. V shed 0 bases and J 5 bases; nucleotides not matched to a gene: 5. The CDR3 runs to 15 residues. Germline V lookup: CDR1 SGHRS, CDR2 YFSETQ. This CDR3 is CASSLGSSGGETQYF. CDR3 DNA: TGCGCCAGCAGCTTGGGTTCCAGCGGGGGGGAGACCCAGTACTTC.

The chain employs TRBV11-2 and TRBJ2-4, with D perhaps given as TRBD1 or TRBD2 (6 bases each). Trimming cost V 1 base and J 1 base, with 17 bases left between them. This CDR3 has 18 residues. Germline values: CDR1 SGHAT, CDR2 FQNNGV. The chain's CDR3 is CASSLGGAPEEAKNIQYF. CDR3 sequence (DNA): TGTGCCAGCAGCTTAGGGGGGGCTCCTGAAGAGGCCAAAAACATTCAGTACTTC.

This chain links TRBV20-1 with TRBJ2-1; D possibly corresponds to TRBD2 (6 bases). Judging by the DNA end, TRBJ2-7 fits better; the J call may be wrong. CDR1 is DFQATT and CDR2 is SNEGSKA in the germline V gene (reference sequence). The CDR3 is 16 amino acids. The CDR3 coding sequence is TGCAGTGCTAGAGATCGAACGGGGCGGGGCCCGGGCGAGCAGTACTTC. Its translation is CSARDRTGRGPGEQYF.

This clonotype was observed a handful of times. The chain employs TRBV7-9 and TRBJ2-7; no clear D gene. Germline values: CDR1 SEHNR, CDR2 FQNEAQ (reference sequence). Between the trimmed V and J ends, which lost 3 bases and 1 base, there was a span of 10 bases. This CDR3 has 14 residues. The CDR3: CASSFLVGSYEQYF. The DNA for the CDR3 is TGTGCCAGCAGCTTCCTAGTCGGATCCTACGAGCAGTACTTC.

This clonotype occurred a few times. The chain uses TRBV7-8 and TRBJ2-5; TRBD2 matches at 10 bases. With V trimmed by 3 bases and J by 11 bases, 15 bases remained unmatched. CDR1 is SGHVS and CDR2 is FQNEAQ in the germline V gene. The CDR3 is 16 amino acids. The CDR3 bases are TGTGCCAGCAGCTTTGGAGCGGGAGGGCTTTACGGAGAGCAGTACTTC. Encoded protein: CASSFGAGGLYGEQYF.

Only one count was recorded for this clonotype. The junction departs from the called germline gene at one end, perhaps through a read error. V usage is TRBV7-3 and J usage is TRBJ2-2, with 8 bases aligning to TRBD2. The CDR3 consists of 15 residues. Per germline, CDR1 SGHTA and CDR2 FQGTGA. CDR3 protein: CASSFGLADTGELFF. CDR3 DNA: TGCGCCAGCAGCTTCGGACTAGCAGACACCGGGGAGCTGTTTTTT.

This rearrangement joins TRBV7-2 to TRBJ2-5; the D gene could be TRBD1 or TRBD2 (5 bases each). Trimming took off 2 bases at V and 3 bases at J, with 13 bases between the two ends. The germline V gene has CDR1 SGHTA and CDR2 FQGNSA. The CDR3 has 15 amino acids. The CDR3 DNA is TGTGCCAGCAGCTTAAGAGGGGATAGGGAAGAGACCCAGTACTTC. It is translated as CASSLRGDREETQYF. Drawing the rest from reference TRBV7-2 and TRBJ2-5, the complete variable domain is GAGVSQSPSNKVTEKGKDVELRCDPISGHTALYWYRQSLGQGLEFLIYFQGNSAPDKSGLPSDRFSAERTGGSVSTLTIQRTQQEDSAVYLCASSLRGDREETQYFGPGTRLLVL.

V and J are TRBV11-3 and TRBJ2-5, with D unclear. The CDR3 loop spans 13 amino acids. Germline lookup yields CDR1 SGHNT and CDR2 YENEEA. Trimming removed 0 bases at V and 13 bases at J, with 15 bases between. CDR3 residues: CASSLETDLNRYF. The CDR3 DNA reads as TGTGCCAGCAGCTTAGAAACGGATTTAAACCGGTACTTC.

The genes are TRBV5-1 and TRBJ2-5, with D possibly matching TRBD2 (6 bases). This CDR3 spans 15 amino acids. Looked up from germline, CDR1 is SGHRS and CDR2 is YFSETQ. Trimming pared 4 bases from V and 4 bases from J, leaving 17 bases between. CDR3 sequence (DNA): TGCGCCAGCAGCACTCACCCGGGAGAAGGAGAGACCCAGTACTTC. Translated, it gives CASSTHPGEGETQYF. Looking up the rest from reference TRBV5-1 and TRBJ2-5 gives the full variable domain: KAGVTQTPRYLIKTRGQQVTLSCSPISGHRSVSWYQQTPGQGLQFLFEYFSETQRNKGNFPGRFSGRQFSNSRSEMNVSTLELGDSALYLCASSTHPGEGETQYFGPGTRLLVL.

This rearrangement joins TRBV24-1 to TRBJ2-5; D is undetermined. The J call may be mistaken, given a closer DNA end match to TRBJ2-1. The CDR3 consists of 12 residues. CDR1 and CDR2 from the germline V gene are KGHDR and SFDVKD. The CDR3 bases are TGTGCCACCAGTGATGACCGGAATGAGCAGTTCTTC. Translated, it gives CATSDDRNEQFF.

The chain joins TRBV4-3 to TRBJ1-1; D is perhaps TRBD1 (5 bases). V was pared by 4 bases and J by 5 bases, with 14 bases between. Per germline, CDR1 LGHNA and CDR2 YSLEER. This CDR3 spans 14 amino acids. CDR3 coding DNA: TGCGCCAGCAGCCGGCAACAGGTAGAGACTGAAGCTTTCTTT. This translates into CASSRQQVETEAFF.

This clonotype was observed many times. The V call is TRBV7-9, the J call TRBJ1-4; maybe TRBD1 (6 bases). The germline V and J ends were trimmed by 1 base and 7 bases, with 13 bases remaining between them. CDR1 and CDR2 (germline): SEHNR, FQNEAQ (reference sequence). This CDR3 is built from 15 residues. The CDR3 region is CASSLGDRGGEKLFF. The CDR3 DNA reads TGTGCCAGCAGCTTAGGGGATCGAGGGGGTGAAAAACTGTTTTTT.

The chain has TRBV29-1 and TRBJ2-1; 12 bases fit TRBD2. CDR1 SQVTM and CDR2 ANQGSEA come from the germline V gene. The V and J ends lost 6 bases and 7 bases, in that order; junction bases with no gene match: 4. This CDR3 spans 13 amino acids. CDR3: CSVGLAGSNEQFF. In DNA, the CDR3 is TGCAGCGTCGGACTAGCGGGAAGTAATGAGCAGTTCTTC.